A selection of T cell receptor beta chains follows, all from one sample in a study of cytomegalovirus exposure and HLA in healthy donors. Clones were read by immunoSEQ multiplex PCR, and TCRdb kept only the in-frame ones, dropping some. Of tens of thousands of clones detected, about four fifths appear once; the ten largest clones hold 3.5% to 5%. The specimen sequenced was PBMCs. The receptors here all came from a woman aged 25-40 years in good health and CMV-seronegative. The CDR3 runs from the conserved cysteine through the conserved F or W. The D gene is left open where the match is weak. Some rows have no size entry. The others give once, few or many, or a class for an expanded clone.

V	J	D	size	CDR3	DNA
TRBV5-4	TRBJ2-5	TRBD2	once	CASSLGPTSGEETQYF	TGTGCCAGCAGCTTGGGGCCTACTAGCGGGGAAGAGACCCAGTACTTC
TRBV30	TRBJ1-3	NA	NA	CAWRGAGISGNTIYF	TGTGCCTGGAGGGGGGCAGGGATCTCTGGAAACACCATATATTTT
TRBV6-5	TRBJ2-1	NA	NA	CASSYGQTKAYNEQFF	TGTGCCAGCAGTTACGGACAGACGAAGGCTTACAATGAGCAGTTCTTC
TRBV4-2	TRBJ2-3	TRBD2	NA	CASSQEDRGGAADTQYF	TGTGCCAGCAGCCAAGAAGATCGGGGGGGGGCCGCAGATACGCAGTATTTT
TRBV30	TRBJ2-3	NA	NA	CAWSVGPPDTQYF	TGTGCCTGGAGTGTTGGGCCCCCGGATACGCAGTATTTT
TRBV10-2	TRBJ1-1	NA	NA	CASNDGGDTEAFF	TGCGCCAGTAACGATGGGGGGGATACTGAAGCTTTCTTT
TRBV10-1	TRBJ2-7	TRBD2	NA	CASRAGTSGDLYF	TGCGCCAGCAGGGCCGGGACTAGCGGGGATCTGTACTTC
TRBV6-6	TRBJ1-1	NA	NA	CASSYTGTEAFF	TGTGCCAGCAGTTACACGGGGACTGAAGCTTTCTTT
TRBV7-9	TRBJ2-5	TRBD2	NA	CASSAGVAGEETQYF	TGTGCCAGCAGCGCTGGGGTAGCGGGGGAAGAGACCCAGTACTTC
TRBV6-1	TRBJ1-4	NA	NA	CASSGQGIANEKLFF	TGTGCCAGCAGTGGGCAGGGGATAGCTAATGAAAAACTGTTTTTT
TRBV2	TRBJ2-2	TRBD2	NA	CASSTGTSGISGELFF	TGTGCCAGCAGTACCGGGACTAGCGGGATCTCCGGGGAGCTGTTTTTT
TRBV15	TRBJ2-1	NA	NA	CATKRSRHNEQFF	TGTGCCACCAAGAGGTCTCGACACAATGAGCAGTTCTTC
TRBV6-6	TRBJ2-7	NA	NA	CASIDAGSSSYEQYF	TGTGCCAGCATCGACGCCGGGAGTAGCAGCTACGAGCAGTACTTC
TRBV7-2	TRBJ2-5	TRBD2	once	CASSMLLTSEETQYF	TGTGCCAGCAGCATGCTCCTTACTAGCGAAGAGACCCAGTACTTC
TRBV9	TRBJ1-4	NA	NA	CASSADSLNEKLFF	TGTGCCAGCAGCGCCGACAGTCTGAATGAAAAACTGTTTTTT
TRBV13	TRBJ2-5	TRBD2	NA	CASRRGGLSQETQYF	TGTGCCAGCAGGCGGGGGGGTTTAAGTCAAGAGACCCAGTACTTC
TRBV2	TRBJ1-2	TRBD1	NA	CARRGQNGYTF	TGTGCCAGAAGGGGACAGAATGGCTACACCTTC
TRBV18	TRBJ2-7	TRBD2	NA	CASSQRASGRYEQYF	TGTGCCAGCTCCCAGCGGGCTAGCGGGAGGTACGAGCAGTACTTC
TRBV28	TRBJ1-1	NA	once	CASSGQLFTEAFF	TGTGCCAGCAGCGGACAGTTATTCACTGAAGCTTTCTTT
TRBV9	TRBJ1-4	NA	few	CASSVADSLNEKLFF	TGTGCCAGCAGCGTAGCTGACAGCCTTAATGAAAAACTGTTTTTT
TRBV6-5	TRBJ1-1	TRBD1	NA	CASSYVGQGRTEAFF	TGTGCCAGCAGTTATGTGGGACAGGGAAGGACTGAAGCTTTCTTT
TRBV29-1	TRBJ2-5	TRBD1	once	CSVEDFGTEQETQYF	TGCAGCGTTGAAGATTTTGGGACAGAACAAGAGACCCAGTACTTC
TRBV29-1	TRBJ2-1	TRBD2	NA	CSVVSGGVGEQFF	TGCAGCGTTGTCAGCGGGGGGGTAGGGGAGCAGTTCTTC
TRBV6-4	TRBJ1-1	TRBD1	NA	CASSVGTGGNTEAFF	TGTGCCAGCAGTGTTGGGACAGGGGGGAACACTGAAGCTTTCTTT
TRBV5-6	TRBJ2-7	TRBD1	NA	CASSFGTGFHEQYF	TGTGCCAGCAGCTTTGGGACAGGGTTCCACGAGCAGTACTTC
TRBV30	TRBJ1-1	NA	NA	CAWSYWNTEAFF	TGTGCCTGGAGTTATTGGAACACTGAAGCTTTCTTT
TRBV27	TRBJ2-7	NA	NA	CVSSPLRVLDEQYF	TGTGTCAGCAGTCCACTTAGGGTACTAGACGAGCAGTACTTC
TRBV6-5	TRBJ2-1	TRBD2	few	CASSIGTSGTNEQFF	TGTGCCAGCAGCATCGGGACTAGCGGGACCAATGAGCAGTTCTTC
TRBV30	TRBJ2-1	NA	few	CAWSVHSSKGEQFF	TGTGCCTGGAGTGTTCACTCCTCAAAGGGGGAGCAGTTCTTC
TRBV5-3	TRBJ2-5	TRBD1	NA	CARSRDSQETQYF	TGTGCCAGAAGCCGGGACAGCCAAGAGACCCAGTACTTC
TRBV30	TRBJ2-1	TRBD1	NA	CAWSTGQGAAYNEQFF	TGTGCCTGGAGTACGGGACAGGGAGCAGCCTACAATGAGCAGTTCTTC
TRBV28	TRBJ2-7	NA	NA	CASSTLRTAEGPVEQYF	TGTGCCAGCTCGACTCTTCGGACGGCGGAGGGCCCTGTCGAGCAGTACTTC
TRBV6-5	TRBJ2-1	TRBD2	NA	CASSYTPSGRVDEQFF	TGTGCCAGCAGTTACACGCCGAGCGGGAGGGTCGATGAGCAGTTCTTC
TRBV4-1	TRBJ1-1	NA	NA	CASLNDWAENTEAFF	TGCGCCAGCCTCAATGATTGGGCAGAGAACACTGAAGCTTTCTTT
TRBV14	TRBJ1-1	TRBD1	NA	CASSQVGTVNTEAFF	TGTGCCAGCAGCCAAGTTGGGACAGTGAACACTGAAGCTTTCTTT
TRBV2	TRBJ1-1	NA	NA	CASYFGGLNTEAFF	TGTGCCAGCTATTTCGGGGGGCTGAACACTGAAGCTTTCTTT
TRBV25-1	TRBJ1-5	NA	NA	CASSEGQLLTPQHF	TGTGCCAGCAGTGAAGGACAACTCTTGACGCCCCAGCATTTT
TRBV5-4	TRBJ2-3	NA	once	CASSLGLAETQYF	TGTGCCAGCAGCTTAGGTTTAGCGGAGACGCAGTATTTT
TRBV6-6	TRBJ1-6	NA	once	CASSSQINSPLHF	TGTGCCAGCAGTTCACAAATTAATTCACCCCTCCACTTT
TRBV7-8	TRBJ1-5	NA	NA	CASSLAVEINQPQHF	TGTGCCAGCAGCTTAGCAGTCGAGATCAATCAGCCCCAGCATTTT
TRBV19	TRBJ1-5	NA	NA	CASSLGRNHQPQHF	TGTGCCAGTAGTCTAGGGAGGAATCATCAGCCCCAGCATTTT
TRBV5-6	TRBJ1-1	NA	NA	CASSLGGGGLVTEAFF	TGTGCCAGCAGCTTGGGGGGGGGTGGCCTAGTTACTGAAGCTTTCTTT
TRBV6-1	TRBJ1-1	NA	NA	CASSEDTPRNTEAFF	TGTGCCAGCAGTGAAGACACCCCCCGGAACACTGAAGCTTTCTTT
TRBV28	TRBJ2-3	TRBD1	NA	CASSPLEGAQQYF	TGTGCCAGCAGTCCCCTCGAGGGGGCTCAGCAGTATTTT
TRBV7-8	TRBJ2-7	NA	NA	CASSPRQRSWYEQYF	TGTGCCAGCAGCCCACGACAGAGGTCTTGGTACGAGCAGTACTTC
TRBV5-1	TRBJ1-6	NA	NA	CASSLAQGGSPLHF	TGCGCCAGCAGCTTGGCTCAGGGTGGTTCACCCCTCCACTTT